Detailed here is one T cell receptor beta chain. What it binds is not known. The PCR contained 60 Vbeta and 13 Jbeta primers. Measured with immunoSEQ multiplex PCR; TCRdb has only the in-frame clones, and not every one. The sample contains roughly 140,000 clones, around three fifths of which appear only once. This specimen comes from a study of cytomegalovirus exposure and HLA in healthy donors. The CDR3 contains 11 residues. Deletions cut 2 bases from V and 6 bases from J, with 5 bases between. Germline CDR1 reads SNHLY; CDR2 reads FYNNEI. Study results and caveats: In a later analysis, an Asian-associated ancestry cluster reportedly showed fewer N-insertions than the roughly 710-donor mean. In a later analysis, HLA-C alleles had the fewest associated TCRs, DRB1 alleles the most.

The rearrangement links TRBV2 to TRBJ2-7, with D unclear. The sample taken for sequencing was PBMCs. This clonotype was sampled from a woman between 25 and 40 years old in good health and CMV-seropositive. For the CDR3, the DNA is TGTGCCAGCAGTGAAATCGGCGAGCAGTACTTC. Amino acid sequence: CASSEIGEQYF.